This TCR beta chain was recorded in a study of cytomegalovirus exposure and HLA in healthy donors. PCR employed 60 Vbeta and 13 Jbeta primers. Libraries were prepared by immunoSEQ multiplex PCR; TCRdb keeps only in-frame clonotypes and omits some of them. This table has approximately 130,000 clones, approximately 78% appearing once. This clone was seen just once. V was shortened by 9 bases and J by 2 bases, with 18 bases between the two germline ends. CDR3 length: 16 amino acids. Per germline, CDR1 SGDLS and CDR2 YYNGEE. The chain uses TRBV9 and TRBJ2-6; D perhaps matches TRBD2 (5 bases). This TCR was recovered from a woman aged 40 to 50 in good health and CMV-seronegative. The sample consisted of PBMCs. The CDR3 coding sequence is TGTGCCACCGGCGGGCGCGAGTTCACTGGGGCCAACGTCCTGACTTTC. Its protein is CATGGREFTGANVLTF.